This TCR beta chain stems from a study of blood T cell repertoires in COVID-19 (TCRdb year 2020). Study-wide context: Samples covering the acute and convalescent phases of COVID-19 were provided by collaborators in the United States, Italy and Spain. Samples were obtained from the ongoing ImmuneRACE study (first 160 participants) and from 950 to 1,500 subjects provided by 6 global collaborators. A freely available public database, intended as a resource for researchers studying the immune response to SARS-CoV-2, is where the repertoires were released. Deeply sampled blood TCRbeta repertoires from subjects exposed to, actively infected with, or recovered from COVID-19 were included in the dataset. HLA class I and class II types, where available, came from metadata supplied by the sample provider rather than from assay-based typing. The sample metadata nearly always contained a de-identified subject ID, COVID-19 status, age in years and sex. The material from the prospective study consisted of cDNA or gDNA derived from T cells, B-cell-depleted T cells, or PBMCs.

Broad study findings and their caveats: Clinical and demographic metadata were provided uncurated, with the amount varying by source and participant.

Each collaborating institution followed its own protocols to collect whole blood in K2EDTA tubes. For TCRbeta analysis, collaborators shipped samples in one of three forms: frozen whole blood, isolated PBMCs, or DNA extracted from either of those sample types. The sample holds a few counts of this clone. Its target antigen remains unknown. The record has no base qualities; no much larger clone is one base away. TCRbeta CDR3 regions were amplified from genomic DNA by means of the immunoSEQ Assay, a bias-controlled multiplex PCR. Processing in the source paper ran as follows. Nucleated cell counts per sample were estimated from amplification of reference gene primers within the assay. To quantify the absolute abundance of each unique TCRbeta CDR3 rearrangement, sequence reads were collapsed and filtered. For each sample, productive Simpson clonality was calculated as the square root of Simpson's diversity index over productive rearrangements. Drawn from immuneACCESS, this table holds only the in-frame rearrangements with V and J called that TCRdb kept. Clones are partly lost; checked studies trace under half to an unresolved V gene and leave the rest unexplained. V, J and clone size are those of that table, while D and trimming were read from the DNA. The sample data list a few hundred thousand clones, and around nine tenths of these were observed just once. Approximately 3.3% of the sample belongs to the ten largest clones.

From the germline V gene, CDR1 is SGHAT and CDR2 is FQNNGV. Germline trimming: 5 bases from V, 2 bases from J; junction bases outside gene matches: 8. The CDR3 runs 15 amino acids, cysteine and phenylalanine included. The sequence is cut down to CDR3 DNA, 45 bases in frame from base 1. This TCR derives from a man between 18 and 35 years old with active or convalescent COVID-19. The V gene is TRBV11-2 and the J gene is TRBJ1-2; TRBD1 aligns with 7 central bases. The sequenced sample was peripheral blood. The CDR3 sequence is CASSLRQGVNYGYTF. The DNA sequence follows: TGTGCCAGCAGCCTGCGACAGGGTGTCAACTATGGCTACACCTTC. The entire variable domain, with the stretches around the CDR3 drawn from the reference TRBV11-2 and TRBJ1-2 proteins, is EAGVAQSPRYKIIEKRQSVAFWCNPISGHATLYWYQQILGQGPKLLIQFQNNGVVDDSQLPKDRFSAERLKGVDSTLKIQPAKLEDSAVYLCASSLRQGVNYGYTFGSGTRLTVV.